Listed below are T cell receptor beta chains from one sample, sequenced in a study of blood T cells in healthy people across ages. A single record per CDR3 protein comes from TCRdb applying MiXCR to the 5' RACE reads. This table holds about 640,000 distinct CDR3 sequences, 40% to 50% found once. The sequencing input was blood. These receptors all stem from a man older than 75 in good health. CDR3s include the opening cysteine and the closing phenylalanine or tryptophan. D genes are given only for firm matches. Not all rows give a size; the values are once, few, many and, for expanded clones, a class.

V gene: TRBV5-6; clone size: many; J gene: TRBJ1-2; D gene: NA; CDR3 DNA: TGTGCCAGCAGCGAGTCGGCGAGAAACTATGGCTACACCTTC; CDR3 protein: CASSESARNYGYTF
V gene: TRBV21-1; clone size: NA; J gene: TRBJ1-2; D gene: NA; CDR3 DNA: TGTGCCAGCCACCCGAACTATGGCTACACCTTC; CDR3 protein: CASHPNYGYTF
V gene: TRBV6-2/TRBV6-3; clone size: NA; J gene: TRBJ1-1; D gene: NA; CDR3 DNA: TGTGCCAGCAGTTCGGACGTTTTGAACACTGAAGCTTTCTTT; CDR3 protein: CASSSDVLNTEAFF
V gene: TRBV7-6; clone size: few; J gene: TRBJ2-3; D gene: TRBD2; CDR3 DNA: TGTGCCAGCAGCTTAAGAGCGGGGGGGGCAATAGATACGCAGTATTTT; CDR3 protein: CASSLRAGGAIDTQYF
V gene: TRBV20-1; clone size: NA; J gene: TRBJ1-4; D gene: NA; CDR3 DNA: TGCAGTGCCTCACCGGGGTTTGGGAATGAAAAACTGTTTTTT; CDR3 protein: CSASPGFGNEKLFF
V gene: TRBV14; clone size: few; J gene: TRBJ2-1; D gene: NA; CDR3 DNA: TGTGCCAGCAGCCGAGCCCTTGGGGATGAGCAGTTCTTC; CDR3 protein: CASSRALGDEQFF
V gene: TRBV7-2; clone size: NA; J gene: TRBJ2-1; D gene: TRBD2; CDR3 DNA: TGTGCCAGCAGCTCGCAAAATATGCGGGGGGGGACCTTATATGAGCAGTTCTTC; CDR3 protein: CASSSQNMRGGTLYEQFF
V gene: TRBV29-1; clone size: many; J gene: TRBJ2-1; D gene: NA; CDR3 DNA: TGCAGCGTTTCATCCTACAATGAGCAGTTCTTC; CDR3 protein: CSVSSYNEQFF
V gene: TRBV3-1; clone size: few; J gene: TRBJ2-7; D gene: NA; CDR3 DNA: TGTGCCAGCAGCCGCGGAGGGTGGACCTTAACCTACGAGCAGTACTTC; CDR3 protein: CASSRGGWTLTYEQYF
V gene: TRBV6-2/TRBV6-3; clone size: NA; J gene: TRBJ2-7; D gene: NA; CDR3 DNA: TGTGCCAGCAGTCCCCGAGAGGGACCCTACGAGCAGTACTTC; CDR3 protein: CASSPREGPYEQYF
V gene: TRBV7-2; clone size: NA; J gene: TRBJ2-7; D gene: NA; CDR3 DNA: TGTGCCAGCAGCTTAGGGTCGACAGGAAATTCGTACGAGCAGTACTTC; CDR3 protein: CASSLGSTGNSYEQYF
V gene: TRBV7-2; clone size: few; J gene: TRBJ2-7; D gene: TRBD2; CDR3 DNA: TGTGCCAGCAGCCTCCGCCGCGGGGGGAACTACGAGCAGTACTTC; CDR3 protein: CASSLRRGGNYEQYF
V gene: TRBV15; clone size: many; J gene: TRBJ2-5; D gene: NA; CDR3 DNA: TGTGCCACCAGCAGAGATGCAGGGCCAGAGACCCAGTACTTC; CDR3 protein: CATSRDAGPETQYF
V gene: TRBV29-1; clone size: NA; J gene: TRBJ2-5; D gene: NA; CDR3 DNA: TGCAGCGTTGAAGATCACGGGAAAGAGACCCAGTACTTC; CDR3 protein: CSVEDHGKETQYF